These 11 T cell receptor beta chains were all obtained from the same sample, sequenced in a study of patients and donors after allogeneic stem cell transplantation (TCRdb year 2020). To prepare the library, RT-PCR was applied. Sequencing took place on a NextSeq 550. TCRdb trimmed the raw reads at Q25, called clones with MiXCR and kept productive beta chains. Rows merge per CDR3 protein into single entries with the most common DNA and genes. The sample data list tens of thousands of distinct CDR3 sequences, and about 30% of these were observed just once. Under 55% of the sample belongs to the ten largest clones. Specimen: blood, either unsorted or a sorted T cell fraction (not recorded which). These receptors were obtained from a human donor who was either an allogeneic HSCT recipient or a stem cell or donor lymphocyte infusion donor (not recorded which). It is not recorded whose cells these are; they may come from a transplant donor.

This sequence joins TRBV5-5 and TRBJ2-1, with TRBD2 identical over 9 bases. V lost 2 bases, J lost 7 bases, and 1 base stayed unmatched. This CDR3 region has 13 residues. Germline CDR1 and CDR2: SGHKS and YYEKEE (reference sequence). CDR3 residues: CASSFAGGNEQFF. The CDR3 region has the DNA TGTGCCAGCAGCTTCGCGGGAGGGAATGAGCAGTTCTTC.

The V gene is TRBV9, the J gene TRBJ2-1, with D hard to call. V lost 4 bases and J 8 bases, leaving 10 bases between the germline ends. The CDR3 spans 12 residues. Germline values: CDR1 SGDLS, CDR2 YYNGEE. This CDR3 reads CASSPYGDEQFF. The CDR3 nucleotides are TGTGCCAGCAGCCCTTATGGGGATGAGCAGTTCTTC.

This chain connects TRBV6-4 to TRBJ1-6, with 7 bases that match TRBD1. The V gene end was trimmed by 6 bases and the J gene end by 9 bases; junction bases not matched to a gene: 8. The CDR3 spans 14 residues. The germline V gene has CDR1 MRHNA and CDR2 SNTAGT. The CDR3 spells CASSTTGTGSPLHF. The CDR3 bases are TGTGCCAGCAGCACGACAGGGACGGGTTCACCCCTCCACTTT.

This rearrangement joins TRBV28 to TRBJ1-5, with D perhaps matching TRBD1 (5 bases). Germline lookup yields CDR1 MDHEN and CDR2 SYDVKM. This CDR3 has 12 amino acids. V was cut by 7 bases and J by 7 bases, with 11 bases left in between. DNA for the CDR3: TGTGCCAGCATCCGGCAGGGCCAGCCCCAGCATTTT. It is translated as CASIRQGQPQHF.

The J gene is TRBJ1-5, the V gene TRBV29-1; D is perhaps TRBD1 (5 bases). V lost 4 bases and J 5 bases, leaving 12 bases between the germline ends. Germline V gives CDR1 SQVTM, CDR2 ANQGSEA. There are 13 residues in the CDR3. The CDR3 reads CSVAERGDQPQHF. The CDR3 DNA reads as TGCAGCGTTGCGGAAAGGGGAGATCAGCCCCAGCATTTT.

The V and J genes are TRBV7-9 and TRBJ1-1; no reliable D call. V was pared by 5 bases and J by 1 base, with 11 bases between. This CDR3 is 14 amino acids long. Germline assignment: CDR1 SEHNR and CDR2 FQNEAQ (reference sequence). CDR3 in amino acids: CASSPRRTNTEAFF. The CDR3 nucleotides read TGTGCCAGCAGCCCCCGTAGGACGAACACTGAAGCTTTCTTT.

This chain links TRBV20-1 with TRBJ1-6; 7 nucleotides line up with TRBD1. V lost 6 bases to trimming and J lost 8 bases; unmatched junction nucleotides: 10. CDR1 and CDR2 from the germline V gene are DFQATT and SNEGSKA (reference sequence). The CDR3 covers 14 residues. The CDR3 spells CSAIQGGADSPLHF. CDR3 DNA: TGCAGTGCAATACAAGGGGGCGCTGATTCACCCCTCCACTTT.

The chain recombines TRBV27 with TRBJ2-1, with D tentatively TRBD2 (6 bases). V lost 6 bases and J lost 0, with 15 bases in between. The CDR3 extends over 16 amino acids. From germline, CDR1 is MNHEY and CDR2 SMNVEV (reference sequence). The CDR3 DNA reads as TGTGCCAGCAGCTTAAGGGGACTCAGCTCCTACAATGAGCAGTTCTTC. Protein: CASSLRGLSSYNEQFF.

The V call is TRBV28, the J call TRBJ2-1; D may be TRBD1 (7 bases). Trimming left V 6 bases short and J 1 base short, with 22 bases between. There are 18 residues in the CDR3. Per germline, CDR1 MDHEN and CDR2 SYDVKM. The CDR3 nucleotides read TGTGCCAGCAGATTTTCCCGGACAGGCCGGGGGTCCTACAATGAGCAGTTCTTC. Residues: CASRFSRTGRGSYNEQFF.

This clonotype has more than one count but fewer than ten. The rearrangement joins TRBV20-1 to TRBJ1-1; 7 bases are shared with TRBD1. The CDR3 has 13 amino acids. The germline V gene encodes CDR1 DFQATT and CDR2 SNEGSKA (reference sequence). V dropped 3 bases and J dropped 4; count of bases not matched to a gene: 5. CDR3 in amino acids: CSASVDRATEAFF. The CDR3 nucleotides read TGCAGTGCTAGCGTCGACAGGGCCACTGAAGCTTTCTTT.

This clonotype came up a few times. The V gene is TRBV9, the J gene TRBJ2-1; D gene uncertain. Deletions cut 0 bases from V and 3 bases from J, with 10 bases between. CDR1 and CDR2 from the germline V gene are SGDLS and YYNGEE. The CDR3 runs 15 residues. For the CDR3, the DNA is TGTGCCAGCAGCGTAGTGGACGGCCACTACAATGAGCAGTTCTTC. This codes for CASSVVDGHYNEQFF.